A single sample gave rise to the 26 T cell receptor beta chains below, sequenced in a study of identical twins. TCRdb fed the 5' RACE reads into MiXCR, producing one record per CDR3 protein. The table has under 350,000 distinct CDR3 sequences, 8% to 9.5% seen once; the top ten hold approximately 7%. The same sample was also studied in work on yellow fever vaccine responses in identical twins.

The sample taken for sequencing was CD8+ T cells sorted from blood. These receptors were obtained from a woman younger than 35 in good health.

The chain combines TRBV10-3 with TRBJ2-3; no definite D call. CDR1 is ENHRY and CDR2 is SYGVKD in the germline V gene. The V and J ends lost 3 bases and 2 bases respectively, with 9 bases between them. The CDR3 totals 14 residues. CDR3 residues: CAISDTIATDTQYF. CDR3 coding DNA: TGTGCCATCAGTGACACTATCGCCACAGATACGCAGTATTTT.

This clonotype was counted only a few times. The chain has TRBV28 and TRBJ2-3; 8 positions match TRBD2. This CDR3 region has 15 residues. Germline V CDR1 and CDR2: MDHEN, SYDVKM. After removal of 6 bases from V and 4 bases from J, the junction contained 9 bases not matched to a gene. The CDR3 region is CASSAPAGEPDTQYF. DNA for the CDR3: TGTGCCAGCAGCGCTCCAGCGGGAGAGCCAGATACGCAGTATTTT.

This clonotype was found a few times. CDR3 in amino acids: CASSRQGGPQETQYF. CDR3 nucleotides: TGTGCCAGCAGTCGACAGGGAGGCCCCCAAGAGACCCAGTACTTC. The rearrangement uses TRBV6-2 or TRBV6-3 and TRBJ2-5; possibly TRBD1 for D (7 bases). CDR3 size: 15 residues. Trimming pared 5 bases from V and 1 base from J, leaving 14 bases between. Germline CDR1 MNHEY, CDR2 SVGEGT.

There are a few counts of this clonotype. J is TRBJ2-1 and V is TRBV20-1; the D is unclear. This CDR3 contains 11 residues. Per germline, CDR1 DFQATT and CDR2 SNEGSKA (reference sequence). V lost 3 bases to trimming and J lost 6 bases, with 6 bases between them. The CDR3 reads CSASSSNEQFF. DNA for the CDR3: TGCAGTGCTAGCTCTAGCAATGAGCAGTTCTTC.

V and J are TRBV6-5 and TRBJ1-1; D remains unclear. V was shortened by 2 bases and J by 0 bases, with 7 bases between the two germline ends. Germline values: CDR1 MNHEY, CDR2 SVGAGI. The CDR3 has 14 amino acids. CDR3 residues: CASSYALVNTEAFF. DNA for the CDR3: TGTGCCAGCAGTTACGCCCTCGTGAACACTGAAGCTTTCTTT.

At least ten counts were recorded for this clonotype. V and J are TRBV12-3 or TRBV12-4 and TRBJ2-1; D remains unclear. Trimming left V 4 bases short and J 0 bases short, with 10 bases between. This CDR3 has 15 residues. CDR3 DNA: TGTGCCAGCAGTTCGACCCCTCCCTCCTACAATGAGCAGTTCTTC. Protein: CASSSTPPSYNEQFF.

The chain employs TRBV14 and TRBJ2-3; TRBD2 agrees at 10 bases. The CDR3 has 17 amino acids. CDR1 is SGHDN and CDR2 is FVKESK in the germline V gene. The V segment lost 1 base and the J segment 2 bases; nucleotides outside the gene matches: 6. The CDR3 DNA is TGTGCCAGCAGCCAAGGGGCTAGCGGGGGTCCCACAGATACGCAGTATTTT. Translation: CASSQGASGGPTDTQYF. The variable domain in full, completed from reference TRBV14 and TRBJ2-3, reads EAGVTQFPSHSVIEKGQTVTLRCDPISGHDNLYWYRRVMGKEIKFLLHFVKESKQDESGMPNNRFLAERTGGTYSTLKVQPAELEDSGVYFCASSQGASGGPTDTQYFGPGTRLTVL.

The chain employs TRBV27 and TRBJ2-7; TRBD2 agrees at 14 bases. Trimming cost V 6 bases and J 7 bases; bases outside gene matches: 11. The germline CDR1 and CDR2 sequences are MNHEY and SMNVEV (reference sequence). CDR3 length: 16 amino acids. CDR3 nucleotide sequence: TGTGCCAGCAGCTCGGGACTAGCGGGAGTTTTCGGTGAGCAGTACTTC. It specifies CASSSGLAGVFGEQYF.

This chain connects TRBV12-3 or TRBV12-4 to TRBJ2-1, with 10 bases that match TRBD2. J was trimmed by 8 bases and V by 6 bases; bases with no gene match: 7. The CDR3 is 14 amino acids. The chain's CDR3 is CASSQAGGPYEQFF. CDR3 in DNA: TGTGCCAGCAGCCAAGCGGGGGGGCCTTATGAGCAGTTCTTC.

This chain connects TRBV21-1 to TRBJ2-3; TRBD2, the D gene given by the table, was not confirmed from the DNA. TRBV21-1 is reported as a pseudogene. The CDR3 length is 16 residues. The DNA for the CDR3 is TGTGCCAGCAGCCCCCGACTAGCGGGAAGACTCTTAGCGCAGTATTTT. It is translated as CASSPRLAGRLLAQYF.

The chain couples TRBV9 to TRBJ2-3; TRBD2 matches 8 bases. The germline V gene encodes CDR1 SGDLS and CDR2 YYNGEE. J lost 2 bases, V lost 3 bases, and 2 bases had no gene match. The CDR3 runs 14 residues. The CDR3 spells CASSAAGATDTQYF. The DNA for the CDR3 is TGTGCCAGCAGCGCAGCGGGGGCCACAGATACGCAGTATTTT.

This clonotype was observed many times. The chain couples TRBV6-5 to TRBJ2-3; perhaps TRBD1 as D (5 bases). CDR1 is MNHEY, CDR2 SVGAGI, per germline. V lost 2 bases and J 2 bases, leaving 14 bases between the germline ends. The CDR3 extends over 16 amino acids. In DNA form, the CDR3 reads TGTGCCAGCAGTTACGGGGCTATCCCCTCCACAGATACGCAGTATTTT. Translating it yields CASSYGAIPSTDTQYF.

The table lists this clonotype with a few counts. The chain links TRBV6-2 or TRBV6-3 to TRBJ2-7; no firm D call. The CDR3 is 15 amino acids. The V end was cut by 7 bases, the J end by 0 bases, with 16 bases between. Germline loops: CDR1 MNHEY, CDR2 SVGEGT. DNA for the CDR3: TGTGCCAGCACTCAAGGGCTCTCCAGCTCCTACGAGCAGTACTTC. Amino acid sequence: CASTQGLSSSYEQYF.

The chain links TRBV5-1 to TRBJ2-1, with TRBD1 matching over 11 bases. The CDR3 totals 14 residues. The V and J ends lost 4 bases and 5 bases, in that order; junction bases with no gene match: 2. CDR1 SGHRS and CDR2 YFSETQ come from the germline V gene. The CDR3 sequence is CASSRGQGDNEQFF. In DNA, the CDR3 is TGCGCCAGCAGCAGGGGACAGGGGGACAATGAGCAGTTCTTC. The full variable domain, with the rest looked up from reference TRBV5-1 and TRBJ2-1, is KAGVTQTPRYLIKTRGQQVTLSCSPISGHRSVSWYQQTPGQGLQFLFEYFSETQRNKGNFPGRFSGRQFSNSRSEMNVSTLELGDSALYLCASSRGQGDNEQFFGPGTRLTVL.

This sequence joins TRBV7-9 and TRBJ2-7, with D perhaps matching TRBD2 (6 bases). V lost 5 bases and J lost 9, with 17 bases in between. CDR3 size: 13 residues. The germline V gene encodes CDR1 SEHNR and CDR2 FQNEAQ (reference sequence). The CDR3 nucleotides read TGTGCCAGCAGCACCGGACTACCTGTTGGGCAGTACTTC. This sequence encodes CASSTGLPVGQYF.

Worth noting for this clonotype: One junction end does not reproduce the germline sequence, and a read error may be involved. V and J are TRBV18 and TRBJ2-7, with TRBD2 matching 11 bases. The length of the CDR3 is 16 residues. The germline V gene encodes CDR1 KGHSH and CDR2 LQKENI. CDR3 protein: CTSSPPGGTSGYEQYF. DNA of the CDR3: TGTACCAGCTCACCACCGGGAGGGACTAGCGGCTACGAGCAGTACTTC. Supplemented by reference TRBV18 and TRBJ2-7, the full variable domain reads NAGVMQNPRHLVRRRGQEARLRCSPMKGHSHVYWYRQLPEEGLKFMVYLQKENIIDESGMPKERFSAEFPKEGPSILRIQQVVRGDSAAYFCTSSPPGGTSGYEQYFGPGTRLTVT.

This clonotype was seen at least ten times. The V gene is TRBV7-9, the J gene TRBJ1-4; D remains unclear. Between the trimmed V and J ends, which lost 6 bases and 7 bases, there was a span of 12 bases. The germline V gene encodes CDR1 SEHNR and CDR2 FQNEAQ (reference sequence). The CDR3 covers 13 residues. Here the CDR3 reads CASRGPAREKLFF. The CDR3 nucleotides are TGTGCCAGCAGAGGACCGGCCCGTGAAAAACTGTTTTTT. The variable domain in full, with the rest retrieved from reference TRBV7-9 and TRBJ1-4, is DTGVSQNPRHKITKRGQNVTFRCDPISEHNRLYWYRQTLGQGPEFLTYFQNEAQLEKSRLLSDRFSAERPKGSFSTLEIQRTEQGDSAMYLCASRGPAREKLFFGSGTQLSVL.

The chain uses TRBV20-1 and TRBJ2-7, with 7 positions matching TRBD2. The CDR3 is 16 residues long. The germline CDR1 and CDR2 sequences are DFQATT and SNEGSKA (reference sequence). V lost 1 base, J lost 0 bases, and 9 bases stayed unmatched. CDR3 residues: CSARGHSAGDSYEQYF. DNA for the CDR3: TGCAGTGCTAGAGGGCATTCTGCGGGAGACTCCTACGAGCAGTACTTC.

This clonotype was observed a handful of times. This sequence joins TRBV24-1 and TRBJ1-5; D call uncertain. V was clipped by 4 bases and J by 1 base, with 7 bases between them. Germline CDR1 is KGHDR and CDR2 is SFDVKD. This CDR3 has 14 amino acids. CDR3 in DNA: TGTGCCACCAGTGAATGGCAGAGCAATCAGCCCCAGCATTTT. Its translation is CATSEWQSNQPQHF.

This clonotype appeared a few times. This rearrangement joins TRBV15 to TRBJ2-7; possible D gene TRBD2, 5 bases. The CDR3 consists of 15 residues. CDR1 and CDR2 (germline): LNHNV, YYDKDF (reference sequence). The ends were cut back, 0 bases at V and 2 bases at J, with 11 bases in the middle. The CDR3 region has the DNA TGTGCCACCAGCAGAGATGGGCTGACTACCTACGAGCAGTACTTC. Protein sequence: CATSRDGLTTYEQYF.

A few counts support this clonotype. The rearrangement links TRBV2 to TRBJ2-7; 12 nucleotides match TRBD1. The CDR3 is 15 amino acids. Trimming took 1 base from V and 5 from J; bases not matched to a gene: 3. The germline V gene encodes CDR1 SNHLY and CDR2 FYNNEI. The CDR3, as DNA: TGTGCCAGCAGTGAAGGTGGGACAGGGGGCGACGAGCAGTACTTC. It translates to CASSEGGTGGDEQYF.

The sample holds many counts of this clonotype. The chain carries TRBV12-3 or TRBV12-4 and TRBJ2-7, with D possibly being TRBD2 (6 bases). The CDR3 sequence is 14 residues long. V was clipped by 5 bases and J by 4 bases, with 15 bases between them. CDR3 region: CASSESGLSYEQYF. DNA of the CDR3: TGTGCCAGCAGTGAAAGCGGGTTATCTTACGAGCAGTACTTC.

V gene TRBV18 combines with J gene TRBJ2-7; 7 bases line up with TRBD1. Per germline, CDR1 KGHSH and CDR2 LQKENI. This CDR3 spans 15 amino acids. Trimming took 3 bases from V and 4 from J; bases not matched to a gene: 9. CDR3 loop: CASSPDTGTVYEQYF. CDR3 DNA: TGTGCCAGCTCACCTGACACCGGGACAGTTTACGAGCAGTACTTC.

As to this clonotype: A single base separates this from a much larger clone, so it may be a read error. The chain is built from TRBV12-3 or TRBV12-4 and TRBJ1-1; D may be TRBD1 (5 bases). V was shortened by 6 bases and J by 3 bases, with 14 bases between the two germline ends. CDR3 length equals 14 residues. Here the CDR3 DNA reads TGTGCCAGCAGCAAAGCCGGGACGGACACTGAAGCTTTCTTT. It translates to CASSKAGTDTEAFF.

V gene TRBV6-5 combines with J gene TRBJ2-7, with 8 bases that match TRBD2. Losses at the gene ends were 2 bases for V and 6 bases for J; bases not matched to a gene: 0. This CDR3 has 12 residues. Germline-derived CDR1 and CDR2 are MNHEY and SVGAGI. The CDR3 nucleotides read TGTGCCAGCAGTTACGCGGGGGGCGAGCAGTACTTC. It encodes CASSYAGGEQYF.

The chain uses TRBV19 and TRBJ2-5; D is unresolved. The CDR3 is 13 residues long. Germline lookup yields CDR1 LNHDA and CDR2 SQIVND (reference sequence). Trimming cost V 5 bases and J 5 bases, with 12 bases left between them. The CDR3 region has the DNA TGTGCCAGTAGTCCAACCGGTCCCGAGACCCAGTACTTC. It codes for CASSPTGPETQYF.